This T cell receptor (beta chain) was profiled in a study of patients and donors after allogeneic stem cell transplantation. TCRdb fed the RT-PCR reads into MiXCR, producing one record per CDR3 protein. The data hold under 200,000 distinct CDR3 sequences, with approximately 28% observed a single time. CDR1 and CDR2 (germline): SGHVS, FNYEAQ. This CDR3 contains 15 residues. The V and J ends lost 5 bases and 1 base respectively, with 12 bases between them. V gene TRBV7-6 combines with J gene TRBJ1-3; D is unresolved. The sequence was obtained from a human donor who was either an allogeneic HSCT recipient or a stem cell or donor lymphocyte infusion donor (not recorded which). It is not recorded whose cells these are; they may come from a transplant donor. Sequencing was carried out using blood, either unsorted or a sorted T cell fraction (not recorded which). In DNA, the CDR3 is TGTGCCAGCAGCCCATGGACTGGGTCTGGAAACACCATATATTTT. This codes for CASSPWTGSGNTIYF.